This TCR beta chain originates from a study of blood T cell repertoires in COVID-19 (dated by TCRdb to about 2020). Background for the entire study: The collaborator samples originated in the United States, Italy and Spain and spanned the acute and convalescent phases of COVID-19. The dataset comprised deeply sampled blood TCRbeta repertoires from subjects exposed to, actively infected with, or recovered from COVID-19. The samples were drawn from the first 160 participants of the ongoing ImmuneRACE study and from more than 1,000 subjects provided by 6 global collaborators. The prospective study material was composed of cDNA or gDNA derived from T cells, B-cell-depleted T cells, or PBMCs. Where available, HLA class I and class II types were obtained from metadata supplied by the sample provider rather than from assay-based typing. Nearly every sample came with metadata listing a de-identified subject ID, COVID-19 status, age in years and sex. The repertoires were released in a freely available public database intended as a resource for research on the immune response to SARS-CoV-2.

General findings and caveats noted by the study authors: Clinical and demographic metadata were provided uncurated, with the amount varying by source and participant.

The collaborating institutions used their own protocols to collect whole blood in K2EDTA tubes. For TCRbeta analysis, collaborator samples were shipped as frozen whole blood, as isolated PBMCs, or as DNA extracted from either sample type. TCRbeta CDR3 regions were amplified from genomic DNA by means of the immunoSEQ Assay, a bias-controlled multiplex PCR. Per the authors' processing: Nucleated cell counts per sample were estimated from amplification of reference gene primers within the assay. Sequence reads were collapsed and filtered to measure the absolute abundance of every unique TCRbeta CDR3 rearrangement. For each sample, productive Simpson clonality was calculated by taking the square root of Simpson's diversity index across productive rearrangements. Imported from immuneACCESS, the table was reduced by TCRdb to in-frame sequences with V and J called. These copies leave out some clones; in studies compared against another copy, an unresolved V gene accounts for under half, and the cause of the remainder is not known. From that table come the V and J calls and clone size; the DNA was used to work out D and trimming. The sample table shows roughly 99,000 clones, and about 93% are seen once. Together, the top ten hold 1% to 1.5% of the sample.

CDR1 is given as MDHEN and CDR2 as SYDVKM, both from the germline V gene. The CDR3, from cysteine to phenylalanine, totals 12 residues. Left in the record is the CDR3 DNA by itself, 36 bases read in frame from the first base. V loses 10 bases, J loses 1 base, and the germline ends lie 10 bases apart. Note on this clone: It lacks a known antigen. The input lacks base qualities; no much larger clone sits a single base away.

The chain couples TRBV28 to TRBJ1-1, with no D gene named confidently. This receptor was taken from a woman in her 30s with acute or convalescent COVID-19. The material sequenced was peripheral blood. The CDR3 corresponds to CATAVGNTEAFF. Read as DNA, the sequence is TGTGCCACCGCCGTCGGGAACACTGAAGCTTTCTTT. The entire variable domain, with the stretches around the CDR3 drawn from the reference TRBV28 and TRBJ1-1 proteins, is DVKVTQSSRYLVKRTGEKVFLECVQDMDHENMFWYRQDPGLGLRLIYFSYDVKMKEKGDIPEGYSVSREKKERFSLILESASTNQTSMYLCATAVGNTEAFFGQGTRLTVV.